This TCR beta chain was recorded in a study of T-cell reconstitution after alpha-beta-depleted transplantation in children. Library preparation (for TCRbeta) was performed with unique molecular identifiers. Via MiXCR, TCRdb re-called the PCR reads, giving one row per CDR3 protein. The sample records 640,000 or so distinct CDR3 sequences, about 15% being singletons. CDR1 is LGHNT and CDR2 is FRNRAP in the germline V gene. V shed 7 bases and J shed 3 bases, with 18 bases lying between them. The CDR3 is 15 residues long. This clonotype originated in a human donor who donated a stem cell graft to a child with acute myeloid leukemia. The chain couples TRBV12-5 to TRBJ1-1, with D possibly TRBD1 on 6 matching bases. The sequencing used PBMCs from the stem cell graft donor, collected from the stem cell graft. CDR3 residues: CASAQGAGADTEAFF. CDR3 sequence (DNA): TGTGCTAGTGCTCAAGGGGCGGGGGCGGACACTGAAGCTTTCTTT. The whole variable domain, filled in from reference TRBV12-5 and TRBJ1-1, reads DARVTQTPRHKVTEMGQEVTMRCQPILGHNTVFWYRQTMMQGLELLAYFRNRAPLDDSGMPKDRFSAEMPDATLATLKIQPSEPRDSAVYFCASAQGAGADTEAFFGQGTRLTVV.